This T cell receptor beta chain is drawn from a study of human T cells and chemical hapten exposure. Study-wide context: TCR yields differed between samples (mainly from small differences in pooled library volume).

General study findings and limits: The number of TCRs over 1 in 1000 frequency stayed unchanged after DPC.

The V and J ends lost 4 bases and 4 bases, in that order; junction bases with no gene match: 4. CDR1 SGHRS and CDR2 YFSETQ come from the germline V gene. This CDR3 region has 14 residues. This clonotype came up a few times. Its antigen is unidentified. Someone pulled total RNA out of unfractionated whole blood. The library tagged each cDNA molecule with unique molecular identifiers. Original handling: The median was approximately 89,000 TCRs per sample, ranging about 20,000 to 700,000. TCRdb fed the reads into MiXCR, producing one record per CDR3 protein. The V and J calls, along with clone size, are taken from TCRdb and not from the paper's own processing. The table records about 120,000 distinct CDR3 sequences, around 9% of them present only once.

The origin of this receptor is a human donor in good health. Some clones in this sample may be carry-over from other donors' samples. This sequence joins TRBV5-1 and TRBJ1-1; 10 nucleotides line up with TRBD1. Source material: whole blood. As DNA, the CDR3 is TGCGCCAGCAGCGGACAGGGGGTTGGCACTGAAGCTTTCTTT. Translating gives CASSGQGVGTEAFF.